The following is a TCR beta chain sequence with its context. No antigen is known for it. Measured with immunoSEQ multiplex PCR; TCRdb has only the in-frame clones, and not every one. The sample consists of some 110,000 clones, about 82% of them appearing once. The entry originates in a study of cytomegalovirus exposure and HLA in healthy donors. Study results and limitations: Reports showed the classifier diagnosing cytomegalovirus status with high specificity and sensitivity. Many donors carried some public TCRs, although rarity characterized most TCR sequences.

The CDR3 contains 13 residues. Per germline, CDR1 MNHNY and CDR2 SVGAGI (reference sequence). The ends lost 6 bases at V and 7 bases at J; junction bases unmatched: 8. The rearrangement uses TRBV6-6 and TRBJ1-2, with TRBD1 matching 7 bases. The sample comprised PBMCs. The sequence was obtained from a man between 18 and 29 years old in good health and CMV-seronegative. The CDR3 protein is CASSQDRVVGYTF. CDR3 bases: TGTGCCAGCAGCCAAGACAGGGTAGTTGGCTACACCTTC.